The clone carrying this TCR beta chain was counted ten times or more. Its antigen is currently unknown. This may come from a read error, since a much larger clone is one base off. The same CDR3 can be traced to other DNA sequences in this sample. TCRdb re-clonotyped the PCR reads via MiXCR. The data contain roughly 59,000 clones, around 15% of them singletons. The entire patient cohort was treatment-naive prior to thyroid surgery. Germline CDR1 and CDR2: MNHNS and SASEGT. Trimming pared 3 bases from V and 4 bases from J, leaving 10 bases between. The CDR3 is 15 residues long. These data originate in a study of metastatic and nonmetastatic thyroid tumors. Study-wide background: Repertoire comparisons spanned blood and tumor or nodule tissue from malignant and benign thyroid patients.

The study's findings and limits: Significantly greater TCR beta diversity was reportedly found in malignant thyroid tumors than in benign nodules (in blood and tumor).

The receptor comes from a male donor with papillary thyroid cancer or a benign thyroid nodule (not recorded which). Some clones in this sample may be carry-over from other donors' samples. Sequencing was performed on blood. This chain connects TRBV6-1 to TRBJ2-6; D unresolved. The CDR3 protein is CASSEMSSGANVLTF. CDR3 bases: TGTGCCAGCAGTGAGATGAGCTCCGGGGCCAACGTCCTGACTTTC.